This TCR beta chain was captured in a study of T cell changes during pregnancy in multiple sclerosis. TCRdb's table, derived via immunoSEQ multiplex PCR, lists solely in-frame clones and lacks some. The sample shows roughly 80,000 clones, over 75% of them seen only once. V was trimmed by 3 bases and J by 5 bases, leaving 10 bases between them. The V gene's germline CDR1 is MGHDK and CDR2 SYGVNS. The CDR3 contains 13 residues. The clonotype comes from a female donor with multiple sclerosis, enrolled in a pregnancy study. The V call is TRBV25-1, the J call TRBJ2-5, with a weak D call TRBD1 (5 bases). The source was peripheral blood, collected before pregnancy. DNA for the CDR3: TGTGCCAGCAGTGACAGGGTGAAGGAGACCCAGTACTTC. This codes for CASSDRVKETQYF.